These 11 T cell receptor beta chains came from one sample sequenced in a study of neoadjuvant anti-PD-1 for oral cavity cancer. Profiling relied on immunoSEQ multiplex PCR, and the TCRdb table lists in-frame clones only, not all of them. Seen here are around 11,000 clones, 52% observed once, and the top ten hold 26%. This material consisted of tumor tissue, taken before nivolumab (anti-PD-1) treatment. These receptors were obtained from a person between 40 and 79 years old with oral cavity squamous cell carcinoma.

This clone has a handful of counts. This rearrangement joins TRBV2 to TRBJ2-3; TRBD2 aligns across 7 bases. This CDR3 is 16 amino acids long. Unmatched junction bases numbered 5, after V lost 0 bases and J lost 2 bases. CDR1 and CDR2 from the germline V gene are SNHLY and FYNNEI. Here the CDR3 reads CASSEASGTNTDTQYF. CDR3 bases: TGTGCCAGCAGTGAAGCGTCCGGGACTAACACAGATACGCAGTATTTT.

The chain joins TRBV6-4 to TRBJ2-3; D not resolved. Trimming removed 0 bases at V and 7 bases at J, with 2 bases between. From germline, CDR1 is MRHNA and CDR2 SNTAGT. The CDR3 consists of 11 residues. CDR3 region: CASSDSYTQYF. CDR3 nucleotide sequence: TGTGCCAGCAGTGACTCCTATACGCAGTATTTT.

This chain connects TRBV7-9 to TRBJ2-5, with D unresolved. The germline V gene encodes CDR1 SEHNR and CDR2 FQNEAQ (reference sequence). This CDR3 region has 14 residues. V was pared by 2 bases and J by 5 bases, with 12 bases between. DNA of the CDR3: TGTGCCAGCAGCTTAACGACGCTGGGCGAGACCCAGTACTTC. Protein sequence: CASSLTTLGETQYF.

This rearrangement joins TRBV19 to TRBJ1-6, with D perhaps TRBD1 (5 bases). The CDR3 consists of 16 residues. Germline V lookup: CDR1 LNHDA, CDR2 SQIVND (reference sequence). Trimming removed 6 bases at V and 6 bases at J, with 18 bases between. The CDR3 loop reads CASRPPSGNPNSPLHF. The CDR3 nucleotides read TGTGCCAGTAGACCCCCTTCAGGGAACCCTAATTCACCCCTCCACTTT.

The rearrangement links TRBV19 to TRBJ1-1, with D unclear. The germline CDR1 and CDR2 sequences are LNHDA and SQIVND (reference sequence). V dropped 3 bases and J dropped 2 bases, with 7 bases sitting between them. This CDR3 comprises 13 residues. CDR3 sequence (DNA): TGTGCCAGTAGTATTAAGATTAACACTGAAGCTTTCTTT. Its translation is CASSIKINTEAFF.

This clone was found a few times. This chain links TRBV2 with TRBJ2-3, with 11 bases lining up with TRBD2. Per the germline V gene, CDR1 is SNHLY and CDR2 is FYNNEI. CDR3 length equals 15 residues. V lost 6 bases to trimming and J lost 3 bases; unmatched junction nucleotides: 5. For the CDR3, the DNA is TGTGCCAGCAGAACGACTAGCGGGGCTACAGATACGCAGTATTTT. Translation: CASRTTSGATDTQYF.

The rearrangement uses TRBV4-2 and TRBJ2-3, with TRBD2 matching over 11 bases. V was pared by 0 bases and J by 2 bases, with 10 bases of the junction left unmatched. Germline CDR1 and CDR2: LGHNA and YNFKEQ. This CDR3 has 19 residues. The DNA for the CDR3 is TGTGCCAGCAGCCAAGATCGGGATAGCGGGGGGGCCAACACAGATACGCAGTATTTT. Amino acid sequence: CASSQDRDSGGANTDTQYF.

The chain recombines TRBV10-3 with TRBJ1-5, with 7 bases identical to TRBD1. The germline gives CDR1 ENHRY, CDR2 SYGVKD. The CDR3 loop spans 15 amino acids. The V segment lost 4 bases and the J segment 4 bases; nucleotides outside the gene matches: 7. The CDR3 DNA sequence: TGTGCCATCAGTGTGGGGGGACAGATTAATCAGCCCCAGCATTTT. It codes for CAISVGGQINQPQHF.

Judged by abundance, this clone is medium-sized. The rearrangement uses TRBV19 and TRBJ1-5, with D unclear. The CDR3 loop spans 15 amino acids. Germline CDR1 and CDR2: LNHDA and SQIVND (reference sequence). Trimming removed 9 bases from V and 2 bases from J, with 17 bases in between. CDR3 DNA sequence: TGTGCCAGCCATAGGCGGGGAAAGGGCAATCAGCCCCAGCATTTT. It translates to CASHRRGKGNQPQHF.

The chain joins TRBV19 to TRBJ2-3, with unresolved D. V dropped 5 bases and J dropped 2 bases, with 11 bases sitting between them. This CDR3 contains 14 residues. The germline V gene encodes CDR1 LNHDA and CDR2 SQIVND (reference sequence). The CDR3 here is CASSSRASTDTQYF. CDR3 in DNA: TGTGCCAGTAGTTCACGCGCATCCACAGATACGCAGTATTTT.

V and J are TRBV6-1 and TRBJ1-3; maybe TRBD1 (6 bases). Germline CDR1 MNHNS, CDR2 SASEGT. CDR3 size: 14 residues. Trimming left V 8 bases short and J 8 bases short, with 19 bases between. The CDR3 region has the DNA TGTGCCAGCCGAGGGGGGGCTATGGGGGACACCATATATTTT. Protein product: CASRGGAMGDTIYF.